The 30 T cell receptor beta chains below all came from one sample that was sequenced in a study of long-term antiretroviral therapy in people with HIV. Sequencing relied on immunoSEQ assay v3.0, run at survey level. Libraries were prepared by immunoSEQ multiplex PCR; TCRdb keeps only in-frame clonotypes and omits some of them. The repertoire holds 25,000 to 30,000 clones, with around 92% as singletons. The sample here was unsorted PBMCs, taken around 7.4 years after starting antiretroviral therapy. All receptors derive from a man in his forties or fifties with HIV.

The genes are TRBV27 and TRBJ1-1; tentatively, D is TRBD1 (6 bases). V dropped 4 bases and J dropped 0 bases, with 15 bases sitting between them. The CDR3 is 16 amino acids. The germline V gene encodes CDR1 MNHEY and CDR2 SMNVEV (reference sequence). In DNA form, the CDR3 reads TGTGCCAGCAGTTCCTCGACAGGAAGAATGAACACTGAAGCTTTCTTT. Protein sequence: CASSSSTGRMNTEAFF.

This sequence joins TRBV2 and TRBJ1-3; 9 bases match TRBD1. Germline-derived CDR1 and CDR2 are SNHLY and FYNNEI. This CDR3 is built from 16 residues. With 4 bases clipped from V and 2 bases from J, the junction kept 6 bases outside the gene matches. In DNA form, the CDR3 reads TGTGCCAGCAGTGCACAGGGGGCAAACGCTGGAAACACCATATATTTT. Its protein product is CASSAQGANAGNTIYF.

The CDR3 loop is CASSFRQGGEQYF. The CDR3 nucleotides read TGTGCCAGCAGCTTTCGACAGGGGGGCGAGCAGTACTTC. The chain uses TRBV7-7 and TRBJ2-7, with 9 bases fitting TRBD1. The CDR3 loop spans 13 amino acids. The V gene's germline CDR1 is SSHAT and CDR2 FNYEAQ (reference sequence). V trimming: 3 bases; J trimming: 6 bases; junction bases outside the gene matches: 3. Complete variable domain (other parts from reference TRBV7-7 and TRBJ2-7): GAGVSQSPRYKVTKRGQDVTLRCDPISSHATLYWYQQALGQGPEFLTYFNYEAQPDKSGLPSDRFSAERPEGSISTLTIQRTEQRDSAMYRCASSFRQGGEQYFGPGTRLTVT.

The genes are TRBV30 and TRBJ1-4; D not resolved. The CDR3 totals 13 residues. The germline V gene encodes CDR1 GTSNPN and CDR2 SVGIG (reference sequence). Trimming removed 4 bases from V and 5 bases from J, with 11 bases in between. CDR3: CAWTWSGNEKLFF. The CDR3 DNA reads TGTGCCTGGACGTGGAGCGGGAATGAAAAACTGTTTTTT.

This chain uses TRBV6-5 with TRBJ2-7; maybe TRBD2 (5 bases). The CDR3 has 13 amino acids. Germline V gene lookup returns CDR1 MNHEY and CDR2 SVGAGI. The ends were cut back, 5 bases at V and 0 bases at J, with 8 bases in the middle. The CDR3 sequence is CASSLGSSYEQYF. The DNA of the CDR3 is TGTGCCAGCAGTCTGGGGAGCTCCTACGAGCAGTACTTC.

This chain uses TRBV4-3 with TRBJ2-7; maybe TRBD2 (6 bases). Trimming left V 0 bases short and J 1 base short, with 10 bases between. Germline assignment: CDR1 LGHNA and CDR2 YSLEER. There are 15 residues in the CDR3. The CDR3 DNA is TGCGCCAGCAGCCAAGATCGCGGGGCTTCCTACGAGCAGTACTTC. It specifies CASSQDRGASYEQYF.

The CDR3 here is CASSLVGRNYEQYF. DNA for the CDR3: TGTGCCAGCAGCTTAGTAGGCAGGAACTACGAGCAGTACTTC. The genes are TRBV7-9 and TRBJ2-7; D is undetermined. Germline V gives CDR1 SEHNR, CDR2 FQNEAQ (reference sequence). V was shortened by 1 base and J by 3 bases, with 10 bases between the two germline ends. The CDR3 covers 14 residues.

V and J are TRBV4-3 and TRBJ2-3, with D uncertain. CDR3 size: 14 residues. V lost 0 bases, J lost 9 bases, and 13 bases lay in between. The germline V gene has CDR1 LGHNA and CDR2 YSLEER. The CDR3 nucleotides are TGCGCCAGCAGCCAAGATCCTGGCGGAAGAACGCAGTATTTT. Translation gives CASSQDPGGRTQYF.

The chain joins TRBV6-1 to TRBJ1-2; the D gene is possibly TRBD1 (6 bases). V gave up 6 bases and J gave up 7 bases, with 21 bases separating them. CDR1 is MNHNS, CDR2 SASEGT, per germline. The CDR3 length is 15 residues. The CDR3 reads CASRVLGGAGAGYTF. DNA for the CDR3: TGTGCCAGCAGGGTCCTAGGGGGTGCGGGAGCTGGCTACACCTTC.

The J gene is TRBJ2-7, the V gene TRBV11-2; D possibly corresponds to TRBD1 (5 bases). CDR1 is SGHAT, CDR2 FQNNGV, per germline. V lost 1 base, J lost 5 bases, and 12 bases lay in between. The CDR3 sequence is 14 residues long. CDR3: CASSLVARADEQYF. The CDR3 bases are TGTGCCAGCAGCTTAGTTGCCAGGGCCGACGAGCAGTACTTC.

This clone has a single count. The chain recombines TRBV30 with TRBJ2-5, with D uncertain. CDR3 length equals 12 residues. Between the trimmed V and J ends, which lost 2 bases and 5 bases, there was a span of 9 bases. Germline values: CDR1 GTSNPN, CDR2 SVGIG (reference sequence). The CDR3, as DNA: TGTGCCTGGAGTTTACTGTTTGAGACCCAGTACTTC. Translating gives CAWSLLFETQYF.

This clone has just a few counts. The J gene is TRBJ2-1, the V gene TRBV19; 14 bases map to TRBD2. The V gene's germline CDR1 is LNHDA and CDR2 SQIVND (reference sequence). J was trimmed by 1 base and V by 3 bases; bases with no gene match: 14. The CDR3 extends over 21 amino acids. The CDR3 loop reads CASSMTPGTSGGFVSYNEQFF. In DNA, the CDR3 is TGTGCCAGTAGTATGACCCCCGGGACTAGCGGGGGATTCGTATCCTACAATGAGCAGTTCTTC.

The DNA of the CDR3 is TGCGCCAGCAGCCTGGCAGGGCGCCCCTACGAGCAGTACTTC. Amino acid sequence: CASSLAGRPYEQYF. The chain links TRBV5-1 to TRBJ2-7, with a weak D call TRBD1 (5 bases). Germline V gene data show CDR1 as SGHRS and CDR2 as YFSETQ. The CDR3 extends over 14 amino acids. V lost 4 bases, J lost 2 bases, and 13 bases lay in between.

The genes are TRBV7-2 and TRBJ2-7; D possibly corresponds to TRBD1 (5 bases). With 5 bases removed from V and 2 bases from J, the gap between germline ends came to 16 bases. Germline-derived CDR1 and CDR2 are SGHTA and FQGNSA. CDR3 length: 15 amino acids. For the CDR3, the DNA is TGTGCCAGCAGCCCAAGTCCAGGGATGCCCTACGAGCAGTACTTC. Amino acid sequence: CASSPSPGMPYEQYF.

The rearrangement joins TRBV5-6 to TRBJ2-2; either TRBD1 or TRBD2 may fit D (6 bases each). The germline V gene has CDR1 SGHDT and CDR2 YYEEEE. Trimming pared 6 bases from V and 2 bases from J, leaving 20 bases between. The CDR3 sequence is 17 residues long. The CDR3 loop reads CASTPEKGGSNTGELFF. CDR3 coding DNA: TGTGCCAGCACACCCGAGAAGGGGGGTAGCAACACCGGGGAGCTGTTTTTT. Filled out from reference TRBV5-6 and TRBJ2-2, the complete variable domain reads DAGVTQSPTHLIKTRGQQVTLRCSPKSGHDTVSWYQQALGQGPQFIFQYYEEEERQRGNFPDRFSGHQFPNYSSELNVNALLLGDSALYLCASTPEKGGSNTGELFFGEGSRLTVL.

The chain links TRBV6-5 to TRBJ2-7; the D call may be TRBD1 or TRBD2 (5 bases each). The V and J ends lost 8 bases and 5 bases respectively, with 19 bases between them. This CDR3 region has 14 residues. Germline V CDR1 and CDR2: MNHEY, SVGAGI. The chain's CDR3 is CASQRDGSTNEQYF. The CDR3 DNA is TGTGCCAGCCAGAGGGACGGATCTACTAACGAGCAGTACTTC.

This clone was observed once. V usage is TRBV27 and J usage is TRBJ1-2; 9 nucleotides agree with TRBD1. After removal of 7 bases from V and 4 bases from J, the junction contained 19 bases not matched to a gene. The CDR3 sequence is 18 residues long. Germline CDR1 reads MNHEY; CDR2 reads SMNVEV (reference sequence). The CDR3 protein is CASTRMGQGRLLSYGYTF. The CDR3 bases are TGTGCCAGCACTCGAATGGGACAGGGCAGGCTTCTGTCCTATGGCTACACCTTC.

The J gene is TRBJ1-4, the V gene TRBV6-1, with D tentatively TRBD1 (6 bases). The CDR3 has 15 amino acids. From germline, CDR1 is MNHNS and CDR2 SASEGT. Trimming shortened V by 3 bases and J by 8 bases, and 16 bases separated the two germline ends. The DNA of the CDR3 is TGTGCCAGCAGTGACCCATTACAGGGTCGGGAAAAACTGTTTTTT. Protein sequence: CASSDPLQGREKLFF.

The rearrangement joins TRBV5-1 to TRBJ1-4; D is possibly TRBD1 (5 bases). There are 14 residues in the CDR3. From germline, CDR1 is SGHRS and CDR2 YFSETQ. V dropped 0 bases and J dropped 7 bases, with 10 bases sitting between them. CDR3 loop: CASSLGQGGEKLFF. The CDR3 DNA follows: TGCGCCAGCAGCTTGGGTCAGGGTGGTGAAAAACTGTTTTTT.

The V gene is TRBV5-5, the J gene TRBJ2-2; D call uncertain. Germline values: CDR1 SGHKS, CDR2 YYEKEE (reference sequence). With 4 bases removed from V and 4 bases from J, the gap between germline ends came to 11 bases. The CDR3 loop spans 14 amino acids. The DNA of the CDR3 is TGTGCCAGCAGCCGGACCGAAGGCACCGGGGAGCTGTTTTTT. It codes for CASSRTEGTGELFF.

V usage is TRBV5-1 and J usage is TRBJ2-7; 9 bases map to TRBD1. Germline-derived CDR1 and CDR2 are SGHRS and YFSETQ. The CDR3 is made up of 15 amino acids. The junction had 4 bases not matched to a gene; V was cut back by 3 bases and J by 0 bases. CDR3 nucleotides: TGCGCCAGCAGCTCCGGACAGGGGACCTCCTACGAGCAGTACTTC. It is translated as CASSSGQGTSYEQYF.

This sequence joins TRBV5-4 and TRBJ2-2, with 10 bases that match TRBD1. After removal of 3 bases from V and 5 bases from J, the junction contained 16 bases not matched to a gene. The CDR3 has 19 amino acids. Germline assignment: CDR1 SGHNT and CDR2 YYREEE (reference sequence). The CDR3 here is CASSSSGTGDVKKTGELFF. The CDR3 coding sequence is TGTGCCAGCAGCTCCTCCGGGACAGGGGACGTAAAAAAAACCGGGGAGCTGTTTTTT. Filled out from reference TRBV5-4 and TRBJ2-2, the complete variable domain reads ETGVTQSPTHLIKTRGQQVTLRCSSQSGHNTVSWYQQALGQGPQFIFQYYREEENGRGNFPPRFSGLQFPNYSSELNVNALELDDSALYLCASSSSGTGDVKKTGELFFGEGSRLTVL.

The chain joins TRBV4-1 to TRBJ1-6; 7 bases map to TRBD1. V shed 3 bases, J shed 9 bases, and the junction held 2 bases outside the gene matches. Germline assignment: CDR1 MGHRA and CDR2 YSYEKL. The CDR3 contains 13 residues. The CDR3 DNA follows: TGCGCCAGCAGCCAGGGGACAGTTTCACCCCTCCACTTT. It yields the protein CASSQGTVSPLHF.

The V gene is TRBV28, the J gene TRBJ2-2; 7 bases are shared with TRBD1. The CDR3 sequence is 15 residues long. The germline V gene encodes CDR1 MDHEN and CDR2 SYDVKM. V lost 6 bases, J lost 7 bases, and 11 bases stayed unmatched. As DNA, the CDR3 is TGTGCCAGCAGATCTCACGACAGGGTGGACGGGGAGCTGTTTTTT. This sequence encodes CASRSHDRVDGELFF.

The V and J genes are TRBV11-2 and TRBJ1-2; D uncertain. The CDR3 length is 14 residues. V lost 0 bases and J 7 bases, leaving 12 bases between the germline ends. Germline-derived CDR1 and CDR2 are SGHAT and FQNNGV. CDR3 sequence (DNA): TGTGCCAGCAGCTTAGATGCGAACCTCGGTGGCTACACCTTC. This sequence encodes CASSLDANLGGYTF.

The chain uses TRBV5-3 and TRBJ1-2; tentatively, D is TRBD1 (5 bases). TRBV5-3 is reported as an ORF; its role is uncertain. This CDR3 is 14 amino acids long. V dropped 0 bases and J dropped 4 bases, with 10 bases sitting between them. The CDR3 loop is CARSLEWDGYGYTF. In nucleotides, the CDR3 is TGTGCCAGAAGCTTGGAATGGGACGGCTATGGCTACACCTTC.

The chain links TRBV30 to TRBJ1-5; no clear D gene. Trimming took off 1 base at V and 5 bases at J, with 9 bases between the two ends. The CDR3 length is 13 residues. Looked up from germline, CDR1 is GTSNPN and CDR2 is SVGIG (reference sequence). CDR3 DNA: TGTGCCTGGAGTGGAGGGTTGGATCAGCCCCAGCATTTT. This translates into CAWSGGLDQPQHF. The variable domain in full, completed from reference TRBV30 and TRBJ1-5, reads SQTIHQWPATLVQPVGSPLSLECTVEGTSNPNLYWYRQAAGRGLQLLFYSVGIGQISSEVPQNLSASRPQDRQFILSSKKLLLSDSGFYLCAWSGGLDQPQHFGDGTRLSIL.

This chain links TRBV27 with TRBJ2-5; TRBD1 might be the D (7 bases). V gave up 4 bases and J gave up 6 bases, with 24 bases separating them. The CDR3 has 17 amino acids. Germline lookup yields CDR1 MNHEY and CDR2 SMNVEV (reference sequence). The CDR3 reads CASSSGAFGGGLKTQYF. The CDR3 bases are TGTGCCAGCAGTTCCGGAGCCTTTGGAGGGGGCCTGAAGACCCAGTACTTC.

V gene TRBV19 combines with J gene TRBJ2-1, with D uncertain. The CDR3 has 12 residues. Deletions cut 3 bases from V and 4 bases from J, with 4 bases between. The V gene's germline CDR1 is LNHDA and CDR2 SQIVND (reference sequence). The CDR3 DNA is TGTGCCAGTAGTATGAAGTACAATGAGCAGTTCTTC. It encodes CASSMKYNEQFF.

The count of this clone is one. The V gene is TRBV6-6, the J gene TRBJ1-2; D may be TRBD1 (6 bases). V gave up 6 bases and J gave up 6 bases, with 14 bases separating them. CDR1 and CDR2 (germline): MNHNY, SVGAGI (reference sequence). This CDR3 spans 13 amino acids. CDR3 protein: CASSEQGSNGYTF. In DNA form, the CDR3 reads TGTGCCAGCAGCGAACAGGGTTCCAATGGCTACACCTTC.